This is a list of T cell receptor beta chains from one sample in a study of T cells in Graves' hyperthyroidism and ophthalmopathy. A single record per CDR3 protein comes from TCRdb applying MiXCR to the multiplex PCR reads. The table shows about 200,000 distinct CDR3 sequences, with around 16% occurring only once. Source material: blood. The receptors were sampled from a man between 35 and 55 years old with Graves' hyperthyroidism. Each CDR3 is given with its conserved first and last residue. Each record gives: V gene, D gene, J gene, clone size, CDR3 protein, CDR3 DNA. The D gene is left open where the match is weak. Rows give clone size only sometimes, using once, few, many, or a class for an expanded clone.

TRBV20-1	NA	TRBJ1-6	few	CSAREWGLLNSPLHF	TGCAGTGCTAGAGAGTGGGGGTTGCTGAATTCACCCCTCCACTTT
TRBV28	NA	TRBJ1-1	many	CASSLAALNTEAFF	TGTGCCAGCAGTTTAGCAGCTTTGAACACTGAAGCTTTCTTT
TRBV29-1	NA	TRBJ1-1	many	CSAGTGNTEAFF	TGCAGCGCCGGGACGGGGAACACTGAAGCTTTCTTT
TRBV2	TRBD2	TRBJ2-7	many	CASSPLTSGASYEQYF	TGTGCCAGCAGTCCTTTGACTAGCGGGGCATCCTACGAGCAGTACTTC
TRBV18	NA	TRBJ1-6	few	CASSPSGAPKHNSPLHF	TGTGCCAGCTCACCATCGGGGGCCCCCAAGCATAATTCACCCCTCCACTTT
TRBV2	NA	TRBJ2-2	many	CASSRDRNTGELFF	TGTGCCAGCAGTCGAGACAGGAACACCGGGGAGCTGTTTTTT
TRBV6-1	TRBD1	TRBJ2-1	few	CASSETGGRYYEQFF	TGTGCCAGCAGTGAGACAGGGGGGAGATATTATGAGCAGTTCTTC
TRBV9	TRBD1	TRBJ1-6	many	CASSVGDPRGLPYNSPLHF	TGTGCCAGCAGCGTAGGAGACCCAAGGGGGCTGCCCTATAATTCACCCCTCCACTTT
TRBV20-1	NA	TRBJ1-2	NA	CSAQRVQSYGYTF	TGCAGTGCCCAGCGGGTACAGTCCTATGGCTACACCTTC
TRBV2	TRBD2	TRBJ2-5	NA	CASSPRLADQETQYF	TGTGCCAGCAGCCCTCGACTAGCGGACCAAGAGACCCAGTACTTC
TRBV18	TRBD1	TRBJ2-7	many	CASSPGTGSSYEQYF	TGTGCCAGCTCACCCGGGACAGGGTCCTCCTACGAGCAGTACTTC
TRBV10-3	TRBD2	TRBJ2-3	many	CATGTSGSRDTQYF	TGTGCCACCGGGACTAGCGGGTCGCGGGATACGCAGTATTTT
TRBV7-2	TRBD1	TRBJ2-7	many	CASSFGTGASYEQYF	TGTGCCAGCAGCTTCGGGACAGGGGCATCCTACGAGCAGTACTTC